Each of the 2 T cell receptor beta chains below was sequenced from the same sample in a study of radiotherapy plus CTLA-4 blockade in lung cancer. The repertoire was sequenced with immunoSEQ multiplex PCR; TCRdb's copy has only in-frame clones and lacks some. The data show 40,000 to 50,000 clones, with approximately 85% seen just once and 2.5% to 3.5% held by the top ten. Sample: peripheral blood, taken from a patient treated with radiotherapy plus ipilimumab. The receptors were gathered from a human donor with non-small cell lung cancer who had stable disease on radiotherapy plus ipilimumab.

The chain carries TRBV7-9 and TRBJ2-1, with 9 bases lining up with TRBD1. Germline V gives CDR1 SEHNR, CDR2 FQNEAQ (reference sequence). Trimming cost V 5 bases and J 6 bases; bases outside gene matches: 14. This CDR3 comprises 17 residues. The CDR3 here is CASSSPGTGSIRNEQFF. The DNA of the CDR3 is TGTGCCAGCAGCAGTCCCGGGACAGGGTCTATACGCAATGAGCAGTTCTTC.

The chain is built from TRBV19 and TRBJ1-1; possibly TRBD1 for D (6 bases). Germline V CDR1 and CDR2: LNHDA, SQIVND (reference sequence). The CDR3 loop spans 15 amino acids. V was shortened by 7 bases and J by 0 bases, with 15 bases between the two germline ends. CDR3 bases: TGTGCCAGTACCCCCAGGGGCGAGTTGAACACTGAAGCTTTCTTT. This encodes CASTPRGELNTEAFF.